What follows describes a single TCR beta chain. The sample originates from a study of technical replicates of blood from a few donors. V was clipped by 5 bases and J by 2 bases; unmatched bases: 5. Per germline, CDR1 SGHNT and CDR2 YENEEA. CDR3 size: 16 residues. Sequencing used immunoSEQ multiplex PCR; TCRdb keeps in-frame clones, though not all of them. Here the sample spans roughly 80,000 clones, 85% to 95% being singletons. J is TRBJ2-1 and V is TRBV11-3, with 11 bases fitting TRBD2. The sample taken for sequencing was T cells isolated from PBMCs. The sequence was collected from a human donor in good health. The CDR3 sequence: CASSPGTSGAYNEQFF. The DNA of the CDR3 is TGTGCCAGCAGCCCGGGGACTAGCGGTGCCTACAATGAGCAGTTCTTC.